This T cell receptor beta chain was recovered during a study of beta chain features in type 1 diabetes. The wider study: Healthy donors and patients had similar age, gender and cell yields. Study results and limitations: TCRB CDR3s were moderately but significantly shorter in Type 1 diabetes patients in all four CD4+ subsets. PCR may have favored shorter templates equally in patients and controls.

The CDR3 is made up of 13 amino acids. Germline V gene sequence: CDR1 ENHRY, CDR2 SYGVKD. V gave up 6 bases and J gave up 0 bases, with 3 bases separating them. Expressed TCRB transcripts got sequenced, as all isolated RNA was reverse transcribed. Regulatory, naive and central memory T cell samples averaged around 3.5 million reads. Profiling relied on immunoSEQ multiplex PCR, and the TCRdb table lists in-frame clones only, not all of them. The sample has some 110,000 clones; around 15% are singletons. Central memory, naive, regulatory and stem cell-like memory CD4+ cells were sorted by CD45RO/CCR7/CD25/CD127/CD95/CD27. A few counts support this clone. Its target is unknown.

The clonotype originates from a man between 25 and 39 years old with type 1 diabetes. The sequenced material came from central memory CD4+ T cells from blood. The rearrangement uses TRBV10-3 and TRBJ2-6; D uncertain. The CDR3 loop is CAIRLSGANVLTF. CDR3 nucleotide sequence: TGTGCCATCAGGCTCTCTGGGGCCAACGTCCTGACTTTC.